This TCR beta chain originates from a study of T cell repertoires in cytomegalovirus infection. Background on the study: Carrying CMV and the relevant HLA type showed in public TCR beta signatures. Study-wide results and caveats: Cumulative public TCR beta family frequency identified CMV carriers with the relevant HLA. CMV-specific TCR beta clonotypes restricted by HLA-C were the ones dominating the ex vivo response.

Germline CDR1 MNHNS, CDR2 SASEGT. V lost 6 bases and J 4 bases, leaving 19 bases between the germline ends. This CDR3 region has 17 residues. Using its own MiXCR run on the reads, TCRdb lists one record per CDR3 protein. The table records roughly 200,000 distinct CDR3 sequences, nearly 9.5% of them present only once. This clonotype has at least ten counts. Its antigen remains unidentified. Material: PBMCs. This TCR was recovered from a human donor in good health (CMV status not recorded). Some clones in this sample may be carry-over from other donors' samples. This chain joins TRBV6-1 and TRBJ1-6, with D possibly matching TRBD1 (6 bases). The CDR3 nucleotides are TGTGCCAGCAGCCCCATTGCCCGGGGGCATTATAATTCACCCCTCCACTTT. Its protein product is CASSPIARGHYNSPLHF.